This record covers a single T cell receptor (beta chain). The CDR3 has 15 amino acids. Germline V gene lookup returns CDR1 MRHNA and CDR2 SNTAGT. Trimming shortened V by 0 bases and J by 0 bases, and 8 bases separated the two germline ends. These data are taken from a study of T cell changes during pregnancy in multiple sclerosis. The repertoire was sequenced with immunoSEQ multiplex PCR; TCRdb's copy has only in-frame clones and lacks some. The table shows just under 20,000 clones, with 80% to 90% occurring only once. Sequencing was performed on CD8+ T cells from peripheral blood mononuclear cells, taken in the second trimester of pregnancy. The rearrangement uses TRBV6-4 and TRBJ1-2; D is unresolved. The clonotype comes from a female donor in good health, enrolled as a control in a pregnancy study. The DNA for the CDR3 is TGTGCCAGCAGTGACTCAAGGGAGACTAACTATGGCTACACCTTC. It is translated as CASSDSRETNYGYTF.